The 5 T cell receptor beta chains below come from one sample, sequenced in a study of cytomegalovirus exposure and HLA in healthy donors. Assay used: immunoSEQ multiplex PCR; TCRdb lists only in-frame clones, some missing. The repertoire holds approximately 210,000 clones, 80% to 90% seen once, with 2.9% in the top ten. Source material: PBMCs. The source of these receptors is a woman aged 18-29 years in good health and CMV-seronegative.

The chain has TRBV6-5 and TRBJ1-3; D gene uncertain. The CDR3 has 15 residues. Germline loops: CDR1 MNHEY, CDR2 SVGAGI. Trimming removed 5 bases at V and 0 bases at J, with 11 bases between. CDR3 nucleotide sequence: TGTGCCAGCAGTCAAACACGGAGCTCTGGAAACACCATATATTTT. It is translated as CASSQTRSSGNTIYF.

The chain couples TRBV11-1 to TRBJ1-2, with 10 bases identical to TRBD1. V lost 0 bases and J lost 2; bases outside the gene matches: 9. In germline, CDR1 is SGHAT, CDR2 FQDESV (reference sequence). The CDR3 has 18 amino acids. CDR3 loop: CASSLARDRGRTNYGYTF. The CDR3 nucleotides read TGTGCCAGCAGCTTAGCACGGGACAGGGGCCGCACGAACTATGGCTACACCTTC.

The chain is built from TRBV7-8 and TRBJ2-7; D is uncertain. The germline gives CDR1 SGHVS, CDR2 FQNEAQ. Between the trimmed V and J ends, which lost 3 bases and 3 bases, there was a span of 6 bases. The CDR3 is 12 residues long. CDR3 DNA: TGTGCCAGCAGCTTTCACAGCTACGAGCAGTACTTC. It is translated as CASSFHSYEQYF.

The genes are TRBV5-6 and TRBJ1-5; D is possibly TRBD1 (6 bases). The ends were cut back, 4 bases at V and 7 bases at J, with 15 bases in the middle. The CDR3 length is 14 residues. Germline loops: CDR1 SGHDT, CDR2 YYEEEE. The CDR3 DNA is TGTGCCAGCAGCCTCGGAGGGGGGGGCCAGCCCCAGCATTTT. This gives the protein CASSLGGGGQPQHF. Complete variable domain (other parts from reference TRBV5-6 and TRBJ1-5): DAGVTQSPTHLIKTRGQQVTLRCSPKSGHDTVSWYQQALGQGPQFIFQYYEEEERQRGNFPDRFSGHQFPNYSSELNVNALLLGDSALYLCASSLGGGGQPQHFGDGTRLSIL.

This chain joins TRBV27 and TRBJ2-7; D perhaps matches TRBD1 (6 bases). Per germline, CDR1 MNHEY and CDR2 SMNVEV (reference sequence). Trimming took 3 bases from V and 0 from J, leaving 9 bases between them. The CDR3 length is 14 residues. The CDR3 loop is CASSLTGDSYEQYF. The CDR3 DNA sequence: TGTGCCAGCAGTTTGACAGGTGACTCCTACGAGCAGTACTTC.